The rows below give T cell receptor beta chains drawn from one sample of a study of OX40 agonist ivuxolimab in advanced cancers. This table comes from immunoSEQ multiplex PCR, and its TCRdb copy is limited to in-frame clones, with some not included. This sample has 80,000 or so clones; 80% to 95% occur once, and the top ten carry around 0.3%. The specimen comprised CD4+ or CD8+ T cells sorted from blood, sampled in a trial of the OX40 agonist ivuxolimab. The receptors stem from an adult with an advanced solid tumor such as melanoma, head and neck, liver or kidney cancer. Both conserved end residues are trimmed from each CDR3. Each record gives: V gene, CDR3 length, CDR3 protein.

>TRBV6-5|11
ASSPKSGDTQY
>TRBV11-2|13
ASSPPGQLNNEQF
>TRBV5-4|13
ASSPPSGSTDTQY
>TRBV18|15
ASSPQRLQGIGEKLF
>TRBV7-2|13
ASSLGQANTGELF
>TRBV10-3|13
AISDEGRYNSPLH
>TRBV30|9
AWERTGELF
>TRBV9|13
ASSVASGGAGELF
>TRBV7-2|13
ASSNVAGGPNTQY
>TRBV7-9|13
ASSPKGQGSYEQY
>TRBV7-2|14
ASSLAGTGSNEKLF
>TRBV28|8
ASSGEGYT
>TRBV28|12
ASGRGVNTGELF
>TRBV5-1|15
ASKRLAGDGNTGELF
>TRBV2|12
ASNRLISTDTQY
>TRBV9|14
ASSVGVVVNTGELF
>TRBV2|14
ASSDSPGVGMDTQY
>TRBV6-6|13
ASSQDFSQSYEQY
>TRBV5-6|12
ASSLDQGRYGYT
>TRBV19|14
ASRKGQGYYNSPLH
>TRBV5-7|13
ASSLAPGRVYEQY
>TRBV4-3|11
ASSQETGGQQY
>TRBV5-1|13
ASSLGQGANSPLH
>TRBV7-3|13
ASSFDRQSQETQY
>TRBV2|15
ASSESDSGSQGETQY
>TRBV7-9|10
ASSLAYQPQH
>TRBV6-5|12
ASSQQGARTEAF
>TRBV6-6|13
ASSDTGTGDEKLF
>TRBV7-9|14
ASSRTSVTSTDTQY
>TRBV19|9
ASSGGDEQY
>TRBV28|13
ASTTSDMRLSPLH
>TRBV5-1|12
ASSLGFRAYEQY
>TRBV5-4|13
ASSLWQGYNSPLH
>TRBV28|15
ASSLHQAQPSYSPLH
>TRBV6-1|16
ASSEGAQVRWVSYEQY
>TRBV6-5|13
ASRIDRVGNQPQH
>TRBV7-2|14
ASSITSSGLQETQY
>TRBV30|12
AWARVGGQETRY
>TRBV18|14
ASSRAGTTSYNEQF
>TRBV5-4|15
ASSAGPKGQGAYEQY
>TRBV7-8|11
ASSLGRNNEQF
>TRBV6-1|11
ASSVTGGYGYT
>TRBV10-3|14
AISQTGIRGNQPQH
>TRBV11-2|13
ASSYRGQGAGELF
>TRBV5-1|12
ASSLQVSNTEAF
>TRBV29-1|11
SAEGGTSYEQY
>TRBV5-1|13
ASSLSGSLNYGYT
>TRBV29-1|8
SVGSNEQF
>TRBV7-2|10
ASSSGGEKLF
>TRBV4-1|14
ASSQAGTSGANVLT
>TRBV19|12
ASSPGTGRGGYT
>TRBV19|16
ASSITHRGVRHTDTQY
>TRBV6-1|10
ASGGPWGAQY